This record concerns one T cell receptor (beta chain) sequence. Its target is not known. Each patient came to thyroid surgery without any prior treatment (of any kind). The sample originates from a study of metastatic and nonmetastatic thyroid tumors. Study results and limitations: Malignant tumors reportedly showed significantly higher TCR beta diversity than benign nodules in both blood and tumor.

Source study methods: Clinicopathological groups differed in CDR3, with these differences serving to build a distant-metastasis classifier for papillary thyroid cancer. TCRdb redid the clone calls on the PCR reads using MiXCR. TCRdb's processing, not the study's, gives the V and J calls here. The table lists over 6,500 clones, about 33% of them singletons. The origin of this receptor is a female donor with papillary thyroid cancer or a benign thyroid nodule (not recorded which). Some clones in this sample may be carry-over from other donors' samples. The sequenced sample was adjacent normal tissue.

Written as DNA, the CDR3 is TGTGCCAGCAGCGACGGCACACTGGGGGAGGGGGAGCAGTACTTC. Translation: CASSDGTLGEGEQYF. The chain couples TRBV9 to TRBJ2-7; TRBD2 agrees at 7 bases. The V segment lost 3 bases and the J segment 7 bases; nucleotides outside the gene matches: 13. CDR3 size: 15 residues. Germline CDR1 and CDR2: SGDLS and YYNGEE.